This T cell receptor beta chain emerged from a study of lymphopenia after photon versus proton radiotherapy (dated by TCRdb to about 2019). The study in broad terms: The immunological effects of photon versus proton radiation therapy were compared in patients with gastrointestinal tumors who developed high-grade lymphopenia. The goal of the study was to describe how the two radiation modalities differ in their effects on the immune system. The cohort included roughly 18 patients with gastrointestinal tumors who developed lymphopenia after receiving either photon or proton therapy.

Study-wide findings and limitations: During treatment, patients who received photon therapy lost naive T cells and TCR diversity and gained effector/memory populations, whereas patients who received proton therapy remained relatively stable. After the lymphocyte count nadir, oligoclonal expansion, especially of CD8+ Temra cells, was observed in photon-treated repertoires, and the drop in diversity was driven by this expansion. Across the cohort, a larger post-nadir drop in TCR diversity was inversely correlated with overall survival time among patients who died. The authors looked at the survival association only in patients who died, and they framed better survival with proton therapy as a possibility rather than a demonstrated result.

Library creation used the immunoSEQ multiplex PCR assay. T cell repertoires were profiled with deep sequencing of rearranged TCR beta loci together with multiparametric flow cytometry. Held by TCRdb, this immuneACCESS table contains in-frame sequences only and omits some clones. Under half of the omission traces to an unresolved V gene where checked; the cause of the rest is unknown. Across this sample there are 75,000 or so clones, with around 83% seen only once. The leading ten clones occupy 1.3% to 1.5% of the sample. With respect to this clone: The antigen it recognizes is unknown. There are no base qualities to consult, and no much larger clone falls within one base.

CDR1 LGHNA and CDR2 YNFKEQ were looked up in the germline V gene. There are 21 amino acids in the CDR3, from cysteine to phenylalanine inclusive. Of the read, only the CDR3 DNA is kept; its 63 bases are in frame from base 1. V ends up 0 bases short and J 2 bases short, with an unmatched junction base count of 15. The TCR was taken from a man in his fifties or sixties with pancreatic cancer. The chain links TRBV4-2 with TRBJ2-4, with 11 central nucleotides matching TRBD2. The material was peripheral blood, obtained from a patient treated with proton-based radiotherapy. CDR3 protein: CASSQDILAGDNSLTKNIQYF. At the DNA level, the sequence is TGTGCCAGCAGCCAAGATATACTAGCGGGAGATAACTCCCTCACCAAAAACATTCAGTACTTC.